This T cell receptor (beta chain) comes out of a study of T-cell reconstitution after alpha-beta-depleted transplantation in children. Study results and limitations: Reported findings indicate that, about two months after transplant, alpha-beta T cells came from several hundred expanded clones, which were derived from non-depleted graft cells. Surviving recipient T cells and thymic progenitors underlay high day-60 TCRbeta diversity in some patients. T-cell counts and diversity at one year post-transplant came mainly from newly produced T cells.

Turning to this clonotype: Its antigen is currently unknown.

V dropped 6 bases and J dropped 4 bases, with 15 bases sitting between them. The CDR3 runs 14 residues. CDR1 is SEHNR, CDR2 FQNEAQ, per germline (reference sequence). Using unique molecular identifiers, the investigators prepared the TCRbeta library. TCRdb used MiXCR to reprocess the PCR reads, holding one entry per CDR3 protein. The sample carries 90,000 to 100,000 distinct CDR3 sequences, roughly a quarter recorded once. This sequence originates from a boy between 2 and 10 years old with acute lymphoblastic leukemia, due to receive a stem cell transplant. The sample was PBMCs, taken before TCRalphabeta/CD19-depleted stem cell transplant. The V call is TRBV7-9, the J call TRBJ1-1; no clear D. CDR3 coding DNA: TGTGCCAGCAGTCAAACTCCCCCTGGCACTGAAGCTTTCTTT. Encoded protein: CASSQTPPGTEAFF.